Here is one T cell receptor (beta chain) with its context. Antigen: not known. TCRdb used MiXCR to reprocess the 5' RACE reads, holding one entry per CDR3 protein. The sample includes under 200,000 distinct CDR3 sequences, under 14% of them seen just once. CDR1 and CDR2 from the germline V gene are MNHNS and SASEGT. Unmatched junction bases numbered 6, after V lost 5 bases and J lost 5 bases. The CDR3 sequence is 14 residues long. The data are from a study of CD8 T cells in ankylosing spondylitis. Regarding the study as a whole: A TCR beta motif made of fewer than 10 highly homologous variants seemed typical of ankylosing spondylitis blood.

The TCR sequence derives from a male donor with ankylosing spondylitis or in good health (not recorded which). Sequenced material: blood, either unsorted or a sorted T cell fraction (not recorded which). The V and J genes are TRBV6-1 and TRBJ2-7, with 10 bases matching TRBD2. The CDR3: CASSRLAGANEQYF. In DNA form, the CDR3 reads TGTGCCAGCAGTCGTCTAGCGGGAGCCAACGAGCAGTACTTC.